This section outlines one T cell receptor beta chain sequence together with its context. The antigen remains undetermined. Researchers ran the PCR with 60 Vbeta and 13 Jbeta primers. TCRdb keeps only in-frame clones here, not all; method: immunoSEQ multiplex PCR. The sample lists 120,000 or so clones; 74% were seen once. V was cut by 5 bases and J by 4 bases, with 18 bases left in between. CDR1 SGHRS and CDR2 YFSETQ come from the germline V gene. This CDR3 is built from 15 residues. This sample stems from a study of cytomegalovirus exposure and HLA in healthy donors. Broader study findings: A later analysis showed HLA-associated TCR beta chains outstripping equally common others in clonal expansion.

The gene calls are TRBV5-1 and TRBJ1-2; a possible D gene is TRBD1 (5 bases). The sequenced material came from PBMCs. This TCR came from a woman in her 50s in good health and CMV-seropositive. CDR3 residues: CASSIDRGGSYGYTF. The CDR3, as DNA: TGCGCCAGCAGTATCGACCGGGGGGGTAGCTATGGCTACACCTTC.